Shown below are 8 T cell receptor beta chains from a single sample sequenced in a study of T cell repertoires in cytomegalovirus infection. TCRdb used MiXCR to reprocess the reads, holding one entry per CDR3 protein. The profile shows approximately 590,000 distinct CDR3 sequences, approximately 40% of them singletons. These receptors have no identified antigens. The starting material was cultured PBMCs, obtained from culture after CMV antigen stimulation. The source of these receptors is a human donor in good health (CMV status not recorded). Some clones in this sample may be carry-over from other donors' samples.

This clonotype has a handful of counts. The chain links TRBV7-4 to TRBJ1-3; D is ambiguous. V lost 5 bases and J lost 0, with 14 bases in between. The CDR3 runs 16 residues. Germline assignment: CDR1 SGHVT and CDR2 SQSDAQ. The CDR3 DNA reads TGTGCCAGCAGCACCAACAGAGAGACCTCTGGAAACACCATATATTTT. Residues: CASSTNRETSGNTIYF.

The chain carries TRBV5-1 and TRBJ1-2, with D perhaps matching TRBD1 (5 bases). Trimming pared 7 bases from V and 2 bases from J, leaving 9 bases between. The CDR3 has 12 residues. Germline CDR1 and CDR2: SGHRS and YFSETQ. CDR3 region: CASGGENYGYTF. The CDR3 nucleotides read TGCGCCAGCGGGGGAGAAAACTATGGCTACACCTTC.

This clonotype was picked up a small number of times. The rearrangement joins TRBV7-2 to TRBJ1-4, with 10 positions matching TRBD1. V gave up 2 bases and J gave up 0 bases; unmatched junction bases: 6. The CDR3 has 18 residues. Germline CDR1 is SGHTA and CDR2 is FQGNSA. The CDR3 loop reads CASSLRQGASTTNEKLFF. In DNA form, the CDR3 reads TGTGCCAGCAGCTTACGACAGGGGGCCTCGACAACTAATGAAAAACTGTTTTTT.

The V call is TRBV6-5, the J call TRBJ2-3; D unclear. The CDR3 is made up of 13 amino acids. From germline, CDR1 is MNHEY and CDR2 SVGAGI. Trimming shortened V by 7 bases and J by 0 bases, and 8 bases separated the two germline ends. This chain's CDR3 is CASMRGSTDTQYF. The CDR3 DNA sequence: TGTGCCAGCATGCGAGGTAGCACAGATACGCAGTATTTT.

This clonotype has just a few counts. This rearrangement joins TRBV7-6 to TRBJ2-7; possibly TRBD2 for D (6 bases). The V and J ends lost 2 bases and 0 bases respectively, with 17 bases between them. This CDR3 region has 17 residues. Germline CDR1 and CDR2: SGHVS and FNYEAQ. CDR3 residues: CASSLSGVSRDSYEQYF. The DNA for the CDR3 is TGTGCCAGCAGCTTATCCGGGGTGTCGCGGGACTCCTACGAGCAGTACTTC.

This chain joins TRBV25-1 and TRBJ1-1; perhaps TRBD1 as D (5 bases). The CDR3 totals 14 residues. Germline V gives CDR1 MGHDK, CDR2 SYGVNS. V was clipped by 1 base and J by 4 bases, with 10 bases between them. The DNA for the CDR3 is TGTGCCAGCAGTGAATCTGGGGCGGTCACTGAAGCTTTCTTT. This encodes CASSESGAVTEAFF.

The rearrangement uses TRBV18 and TRBJ1-2; weak D call: TRBD1 (6 bases). The CDR3 runs to 13 residues. Looked up from germline, CDR1 is KGHSH and CDR2 is LQKENI. Trimming removed 2 bases from V and 8 bases from J, with 12 bases in between. The CDR3 loop is CASSPGGRIGYTF. As DNA, the CDR3 is TGTGCCAGCTCACCAGGGGGCCGAATCGGCTACACCTTC.

A few counts support this clonotype. This rearrangement joins TRBV27 to TRBJ2-2; 10 bases align to TRBD2. V lost 6 bases, J lost 6 bases, and 4 bases stayed unmatched. The CDR3 has 14 amino acids. From germline, CDR1 is MNHEY and CDR2 SMNVEV (reference sequence). Written as DNA, the CDR3 is TGTGCCAGCAGGCGAGCGGGGGGGCCCGGGGAGCTGTTTTTT. This sequence encodes CASRRAGGPGELFF.